The 31 T cell receptor beta chains reported below all come from one sample, sequenced in a study of OX40 agonist ivuxolimab in advanced cancers. Receptor amplification or capture employed the immunoSEQ multiplex PCR assay. What TCRdb holds here is the immuneACCESS table cut down to in-frame rearrangements. Part of the clones is not present; checked against another copy, under half of the missing clones reflect an unresolved V gene, and the others are unexplained. The sample table lists roughly 67,000 clones, about 89% of them with a count of one. The ten largest clones add up to more than 3.5% of the sample. The source material was CD4+ or CD8+ T cells sorted from blood, sampled in a trial of the OX40 agonist ivuxolimab. The receptor set was obtained from an adult with an advanced solid tumor such as melanoma, head and neck, liver or kidney cancer.

This chain connects TRBV5-4 to TRBJ2-2; tentative D call: TRBD1 (6 bases). Germline loops: CDR1 SGHNT, CDR2 YYREEE (reference sequence). V lost 4 bases, J lost 4 bases, and 8 bases lay in between. CDR3 length: 13 amino acids. CDR3 bases: TGTGCCAGCAGCCGACAGGCCACCGGGGAGCTGTTTTTT. It encodes CASSRQATGELFF.

The chain joins TRBV28 to TRBJ2-5; 14 positions agree with TRBD2. This CDR3 region has 15 residues. V was pared by 7 bases and J by 5 bases, with 6 bases of the junction left unmatched. Germline lookup yields CDR1 MDHEN and CDR2 SYDVKM. CDR3 residues: CASKRTSGGWETQYF. CDR3 in DNA: TGTGCCAGCAAACGGACTAGCGGGGGGTGGGAGACCCAGTACTTC.

This clone has only a few counts. The J gene is TRBJ2-2, the V gene TRBV19; 11 nucleotides match TRBD2. The V gene end was trimmed by 1 base and the J gene end by 4 bases; junction bases not matched to a gene: 5. The CDR3 consists of 17 residues. Germline assignment: CDR1 LNHDA and CDR2 SQIVND (reference sequence). The CDR3 region is CASSIGTSGRFTGELFF. In DNA form, the CDR3 reads TGTGCCAGTAGTATAGGCACTAGCGGGAGATTCACCGGGGAGCTGTTTTTT.

This CDR3 is CASRASGERTEAFF. The CDR3 coding sequence is TGCGCCAGCAGAGCATCGGGGGAGCGAACTGAAGCTTTCTTT. V and J are TRBV10-2 and TRBJ1-1; the D gene is possibly TRBD1 (5 bases). This CDR3 is built from 14 residues. Trimming pared 6 bases from V and 5 bases from J, leaving 16 bases between. Germline CDR1 is WSHSY and CDR2 is SAAADI.

The V call is TRBV28, the J call TRBJ1-5, with TRBD1 as a possible D gene (5 bases). The germline V gene encodes CDR1 MDHEN and CDR2 SYDVKM. The V and J ends lost 3 bases and 5 bases respectively, with 17 bases between them. CDR3 size: 16 residues. In DNA, the CDR3 is TGTGCCAGCAGTTTCCCGCGGGGGAGGCATTATCAGCCCCAGCATTTT. Translating it yields CASSFPRGRHYQPQHF.

The rearrangement uses TRBV28 and TRBJ1-1; tentative D call: TRBD1 (5 bases). Per germline, CDR1 MDHEN and CDR2 SYDVKM. CDR3 length: 15 residues. V lost 1 base and J lost 2, with 11 bases in between. The CDR3 DNA reads TGTGCCAGCAGTTTATCGGGGACCGCTAACACTGAAGCTTTCTTT. Translation gives CASSLSGTANTEAFF.

This clone was observed a single time. The J gene is TRBJ2-7, the V gene TRBV9; 11 bases are shared with TRBD1. Germline-derived CDR1 and CDR2 are SGDLS and YYNGEE. CDR3 size: 14 residues. The V and J ends lost 4 bases and 3 bases, in that order; junction bases with no gene match: 3. The CDR3 loop is CASSLGQGVYEQYF. The CDR3 DNA follows: TGTGCCAGCAGCTTGGGACAGGGGGTCTACGAGCAGTACTTC.

The chain has TRBV21-1 and TRBJ1-1. TRBV21-1 is a documented pseudogene. The CDR3 length is 13 residues. CDR3 DNA sequence: TGTGCCAGCAGCAAAGAGAGCGCCCCAGAAGCTTTCTTT. Protein: CASSKESAPEAFF.

The rearrangement joins TRBV4-3 to TRBJ2-7; D remains unclear. The germline CDR1 and CDR2 sequences are LGHNA and YSLEER. V was shortened by 0 bases and J by 3 bases, with 12 bases between the two germline ends. The CDR3 is 15 amino acids. The DNA of the CDR3 is TGCGCCAGCAGCCAAGATCTCACAGTTTACTACGAGCAGTACTTC. Translated: CASSQDLTVYYEQYF.

This clone was recorded only once. The chain joins TRBV6-6 to TRBJ1-1; D gene unclear. The germline CDR1 and CDR2 sequences are MNHNY and SVGAGI (reference sequence). Trimming took off 7 bases at V and 10 bases at J, with 16 bases between the two ends. The length of the CDR3 is 12 residues. CDR3 DNA sequence: TGTGCCAGCACCATTACCGCAGGCAGAGCTTTCTTT. Translated: CASTITAGRAFF.

The chain joins TRBV5-6 to TRBJ2-1, with 8 bases that match TRBD1. With 0 bases clipped from V and 13 bases from J, the junction kept 15 bases outside the gene matches. The CDR3 spans 16 residues. Germline lookup yields CDR1 SGHDT and CDR2 YYEEEE. The CDR3 coding sequence is TGTGCCAGCAGCTTGGGGACTCAGGGGGCGTTTATGTCTCAGTTCTTC. Protein: CASSLGTQGAFMSQFF.

The gene calls are TRBV7-2 and TRBJ2-7; 7 nucleotides align to TRBD1. The CDR3 covers 15 residues. The V gene end was trimmed by 2 bases and the J gene end by 1 base; junction bases not matched to a gene: 5. The germline gives CDR1 SGHTA, CDR2 FQGNSA. Here the CDR3 reads CASSLRTGISYEQYF. Here the CDR3 DNA reads TGTGCCAGCAGCTTACGGACAGGCATTTCCTACGAGCAGTACTTC.

The chain has TRBV30 and TRBJ2-1; no firm D call. V was shortened by 3 bases and J by 4 bases, with 22 bases between the two germline ends. Germline V gene sequence: CDR1 GTSNPN, CDR2 SVGIG (reference sequence). The CDR3 consists of 17 residues. CDR3 sequence: CAWRPGRLGSSYNEQFF. CDR3 DNA sequence: TGTGCCTGGAGACCTGGTCGGTTGGGTAGTTCATACAATGAGCAGTTCTTC.

This clone has a single count. The rearrangement joins TRBV11-2 to TRBJ2-1; D gene uncertain. Germline CDR1 is SGHAT and CDR2 is FQNNGV. This CDR3 comprises 19 residues. Deletions cut 1 base from V and 5 bases from J, with 24 bases between. CDR3 residues: CASSLGPGGVTQTDNEQFF. CDR3 DNA sequence: TGTGCCAGCAGCTTAGGACCAGGTGGGGTTACCCAGACGGACAATGAGCAGTTCTTC.

This sequence joins TRBV29-1 and TRBJ2-7; D is undetermined. CDR1 SQVTM and CDR2 ANQGSEA come from the germline V gene. Trimming stripped 4 bases from V and 3 bases from J, with 4 bases between. This CDR3 comprises 10 residues. CDR3 in amino acids: CSVGDYEQYF. CDR3 DNA sequence: TGCAGCGTTGGGGACTACGAGCAGTACTTC.

The chain uses TRBV6-6 and TRBJ2-3; D is perhaps TRBD1 (7 bases). Germline-derived CDR1 and CDR2 are MNHNY and SVGAGI (reference sequence). Trimming left V 7 bases short and J 4 bases short, with 21 bases between. The CDR3 covers 16 residues. This CDR3 is CASNTWPRGEADTQYF. The CDR3 DNA reads as TGTGCCAGCAACACCTGGCCCAGGGGGGAGGCAGATACGCAGTATTTT.

The chain recombines TRBV6-5 with TRBJ2-7; 7 bases fit TRBD1. This CDR3 comprises 13 residues. Germline CDR1 reads MNHEY; CDR2 reads SVGAGI. The V and J ends lost 5 bases and 0 bases, in that order; junction bases with no gene match: 1. The CDR3 nucleotides read TGTGCCAGCAGTAGGACAGGCTCCTACGAGCAGTACTTC. As protein: CASSRTGSYEQYF.

The chain recombines TRBV27 with TRBJ1-5; tentatively, D is TRBD1 (5 bases). Germline CDR1 MNHEY, CDR2 SMNVEV (reference sequence). With 5 bases removed from V and 5 bases from J, the gap between germline ends came to 13 bases. This CDR3 contains 14 residues. The CDR3 DNA sequence: TGTGCCAGCAGTGGTGACAGTCAAGATCAGCCCCAGCATTTT. Translating gives CASSGDSQDQPQHF.

The V gene is TRBV4-1, the J gene TRBJ1-1; TRBD1 might be the D (5 bases). The germline V gene encodes CDR1 MGHRA and CDR2 YSYEKL. Trimming left V 4 bases short and J 4 bases short, with 13 bases between. The CDR3 is 14 residues long. DNA of the CDR3: TGCGCCAGCAGCCCCACTCCGGGGACCACTGAAGCTTTCTTT. Amino acids: CASSPTPGTTEAFF.

The chain couples TRBV5-1 to TRBJ2-1, with 12 positions matching TRBD2. CDR1 and CDR2 (germline): SGHRS, YFSETQ. Germline trimming cut 0 bases from V and 8 bases from J; bases unmatched to any gene: 9. This CDR3 spans 17 amino acids. The CDR3 DNA reads TGCGCCAGCAGCTTGGTATCTAGCGGGAGGGCTGGGGATGAGCAGTTCTTC. Protein sequence: CASSLVSSGRAGDEQFF.

The chain is built from TRBV29-1 and TRBJ2-2, with TRBD1 matching over 8 bases. With V trimmed by 7 bases and J by 3 bases, 13 bases remained unmatched. CDR3 size: 16 residues. Germline CDR1 is SQVTM and CDR2 is ANQGSEA. CDR3 protein: CSAGPEGQGDTGELFF. DNA for the CDR3: TGCAGCGCAGGGCCGGAAGGACAGGGTGACACCGGGGAGCTGTTTTTT.

This rearrangement joins TRBV28 to TRBJ2-1, with a weak D call TRBD1 (5 bases). Germline V gene sequence: CDR1 MDHEN, CDR2 SYDVKM. The CDR3 totals 12 residues. Trimming stripped 7 bases from V and 8 bases from J, with 12 bases between. This CDR3 reads CASTSGAYEQFF. The CDR3 bases are TGTGCCAGCACCTCTGGGGCGTATGAGCAGTTCTTC.

The chain couples TRBV6-1 to TRBJ2-2; no clear D. CDR3 length equals 15 residues. V was cut by 2 bases and J by 7 bases, with 14 bases left in between. Looked up from germline, CDR1 is MNHNS and CDR2 is SASEGT. The CDR3 spells CASSETITSYGELFF. As DNA, the CDR3 is TGTGCCAGCAGTGAAACCATTACGTCATACGGGGAGCTGTTTTTT.

Details on this clone: Without the conserved terminal phenylalanine or tryptophan, this CDR3 likely stems from a read error. It is unclear where the CDR3 begins or ends on the DNA, so no DNA is shown, and the CDR3 is as TCRdb lists it. The chain combines TRBV7-2 with TRBJ2-7. Germline V CDR1 and CDR2: SGHTA, FQGNSA. Both ends counted, the CDR3 spans 11 residues. CDR3 residues: CASSLDRAGQT.

The rearrangement links TRBV7-2 to TRBJ2-7, with 9 bases identical to TRBD2. Germline values: CDR1 SGHTA, CDR2 FQGNSA. CDR3 size: 15 residues. Unmatched junction bases numbered 4, after V lost 0 bases and J lost 4 bases. CDR3 in amino acids: CASSLALAGIYEQYF. CDR3 sequence (DNA): TGTGCCAGCAGCTTAGCGCTAGCGGGGATTTACGAGCAGTACTTC. Combining the CDR3 with reference TRBV7-2 and TRBJ2-7 gives the whole variable domain GAGVSQSPSNKVTEKGKDVELRCDPISGHTALYWYRQSLGQGLEFLIYFQGNSAPDKSGLPSDRFSAERTGGSVSTLTIQRTQQEDSAVYLCASSLALAGIYEQYFGPGTRLTVT.

This sequence joins TRBV14 and TRBJ2-3, with D perhaps being TRBD1 or TRBD2 (5 bases each). The CDR3 totals 13 residues. V shed 4 bases and J shed 8 bases, with 13 bases lying between them. Germline V gene sequence: CDR1 SGHDN, CDR2 FVKESK. CDR3 in DNA: TGTGCCAGCAGCCCCACCGGGGCGGGTACGCAGTATTTT. Protein product: CASSPTGAGTQYF.

The chain joins TRBV5-4 to TRBJ2-2; 8 bases match TRBD1. This CDR3 is 15 amino acids long. Germline V gene data show CDR1 as SGHNT and CDR2 as YYREEE (reference sequence). V was clipped by 2 bases and J by 6 bases; unmatched bases: 6. CDR3: CASSFPSTGAGELFF. CDR3 DNA: TGTGCCAGCAGCTTCCCATCGACAGGGGCCGGGGAGCTGTTTTTT.

This clone was detected only a few times. The J gene is TRBJ1-4, the V gene TRBV4-1; D unclear. Trimming cost V 4 bases and J 4 bases, with 16 bases left between them. CDR3 length equals 16 residues. Per the germline V gene, CDR1 is MGHRA and CDR2 is YSYEKL. CDR3 amino acids: CASSLTMHRDNEKLFF. CDR3 in DNA: TGCGCCAGCAGCCTAACAATGCACCGAGATAATGAAAAACTGTTTTTT.

Concerning this clone: Other DNA sequences in the sample encode the same CDR3. The genes are TRBV28 and TRBJ1-3; 8 bases map to TRBD1. The CDR3 loop spans 14 amino acids. From germline, CDR1 is MDHEN and CDR2 SYDVKM. V dropped 7 bases and J dropped 0; count of bases not matched to a gene: 2. Here the CDR3 DNA reads TGTGCCAGCACCACAGGGGGCTCTGGAAACACCATATATTTT. The encoded protein is CASTTGGSGNTIYF.

This chain connects TRBV19 to TRBJ2-4; TRBD2 agrees at 16 bases. CDR1 is LNHDA and CDR2 is SQIVND in the germline V gene (reference sequence). The CDR3 sequence is 19 residues long. With 0 bases clipped from V and 7 bases from J, the junction kept 9 bases outside the gene matches. In nucleotides, the CDR3 is TGTGCCAGTAGTATAGACCCTCCGGGACTAGCGGGGGGGCTGAACATTCAGTACTTC. This translates into CASSIDPPGLAGGLNIQYF.

The CDR3 reads CASSLDSTTGHGYTF. In DNA form, the CDR3 reads TGTGCCAGCAGCTTAGACTCAACGACGGGCCATGGCTACACCTTC. The J gene is TRBJ1-2, the V gene TRBV7-9; D is unresolved. Trimming pared 1 base from V and 6 bases from J, leaving 15 bases between. The germline V gene has CDR1 SEHNR and CDR2 FQNEAQ (reference sequence). The CDR3 is made up of 15 amino acids.